A selection of T cell receptor beta chains follows, all from one sample in a study of T cell responses to AZD1222 COVID-19 vaccine. Clones were sequenced by immunoSEQ multiplex PCR, and TCRdb holds only the in-frame ones, with some missing. The sample has some 110,000 clones, approximately 85% seen once. The sample here was peripheral blood, taken 28 days after the second AZD1222 dose. These TCRs come from an adult who received the AZD1222 COVID-19 vaccine. Both conserved end residues are part of each CDR3. Each record gives: V gene, clone size, D gene, J gene, CDR3 protein, CDR3 DNA. A D gene is named only where the DNA matches it firmly. Part of the rows lack a size; the others show once, few, many or a class for expanded clones.

v_gene: TRBV21-1
abundance: -
d_gene: -
j_gene: TRBJ2-1
CDR3aa: CASSIRGLSYNEQFF
CDR3nt: TGTGCCAGCAGCATCAGGGGGCTGTCCTACAATGAGCAGTTCTTC

v_gene: TRBV24-1
abundance: -
d_gene: TRBD1
j_gene: TRBJ1-6
CDR3aa: CATSDSRGTETSPLHF
CDR3nt: TGTGCCACCAGTGATTCCCGGGGGACAGAGACTTCACCCCTCCACTTT

v_gene: TRBV24-1
abundance: -
d_gene: TRBD1
j_gene: TRBJ1-2
CDR3aa: CATSEPDRGPGYTF
CDR3nt: TGTGCCACCAGTGAACCTGACAGGGGGCCAGGCTACACCTTC

v_gene: TRBV18
abundance: -
d_gene: -
j_gene: TRBJ2-5
CDR3aa: CASSPTAGPETQYF
CDR3nt: TGTGCCAGCTCACCTACCGCGGGGCCGGAGACCCAGTACTTC

v_gene: TRBV28
abundance: -
d_gene: TRBD1
j_gene: TRBJ1-5
CDR3aa: CASSPGQGGPQHF
CDR3nt: TGTGCCAGCAGTCCCGGACAGGGAGGCCCCCAGCATTTT

v_gene: TRBV6-2/TRBV6-3
abundance: -
d_gene: -
j_gene: TRBJ2-3
CDR3aa: CASSYSSFLPSDTQYF
CDR3nt: TGTGCCAGCAGTTACTCGAGTTTTTTGCCGTCAGATACGCAGTATTTT

v_gene: TRBV6-5
abundance: -
d_gene: -
j_gene: TRBJ2-3
CDR3aa: CASSPGPSGTQYF
CDR3nt: TGTGCCAGCAGCCCGGGTCCTTCTGGTACGCAGTATTTT

v_gene: TRBV11-2
abundance: -
d_gene: -
j_gene: TRBJ2-7
CDR3aa: CASSLLGRMRYEQYF
CDR3nt: TGTGCCAGCAGCTTATTAGGCAGGATGCGCTACGAGCAGTACTTC

v_gene: TRBV30
abundance: -
d_gene: -
j_gene: TRBJ2-7
CDR3aa: CAWRDASEPYEQYF
CDR3nt: TGTGCCTGGAGAGATGCCAGCGAACCCTACGAGCAGTACTTC

v_gene: TRBV18
abundance: -
d_gene: -
j_gene: TRBJ1-3
CDR3aa: CASSPDDSGNTIYF
CDR3nt: TGTGCCAGCTCACCTGACGACTCTGGAAACACCATATATTTT

v_gene: TRBV5-1
abundance: -
d_gene: -
j_gene: TRBJ1-4
CDR3aa: CASRPLFQGRGEKLFF
CDR3nt: TGCGCCAGCAGACCTTTGTTCCAGGGCCGAGGGGAAAAACTGTTTTTT

v_gene: TRBV6-5
abundance: once
d_gene: -
j_gene: TRBJ2-3
CDR3aa: CASSYSDSSDTQYF
CDR3nt: TGTGCCAGCAGTTACTCGGACAGTTCAGATACGCAGTATTTT

v_gene: TRBV30
abundance: -
d_gene: -
j_gene: TRBJ2-4
CDR3aa: CACTKEEGPLAKNIQYF
CDR3nt: TGTGCCTGTACCAAAGAAGAGGGGCCGCTAGCCAAAAACATTCAGTACTTC

v_gene: TRBV18
abundance: once
d_gene: TRBD1
j_gene: TRBJ1-4
CDR3aa: CASSPGQGEKLFF
CDR3nt: TGTGCCAGCTCACCCGGACAGGGAGAAAAACTGTTTTTT

v_gene: TRBV19
abundance: -
d_gene: -
j_gene: TRBJ1-5
CDR3aa: CASSISPGNQPQHF
CDR3nt: TGTGCCAGTAGTATTAGCCCGGGCAATCAGCCCCAGCATTTT

v_gene: TRBV6-4
abundance: -
d_gene: -
j_gene: TRBJ1-1
CDR3aa: CASSDTDRNTEAFF
CDR3nt: TGTGCCAGCAGTGACACGGACAGGAACACTGAAGCTTTCTTT

v_gene: TRBV6-5
abundance: -
d_gene: -
j_gene: TRBJ2-2
CDR3aa: CASSYPLGELFF
CDR3nt: TGTGCCAGCAGTTACCCGCTCGGGGAGCTGTTTTTT

v_gene: TRBV28
abundance: once
d_gene: TRBD1
j_gene: TRBJ1-3
CDR3aa: CASSFYRGAGNTIYF
CDR3nt: TGTGCCAGCAGTTTTTACAGGGGCGCTGGAAACACCATATATTTT